The 21 T cell receptor beta chains below come from one sample, sequenced in a study of blood T cells in healthy people across ages. It was with a sample-barcoded 5' primer and a J-beta primer mix that a second PCR of roughly 7 to 12 cycles was run. A single record per CDR3 protein comes from TCRdb applying MiXCR to the 5' RACE reads. This table has 920,000 or so distinct CDR3 sequences, 40% to 55% appearing once. The sample taken for sequencing was blood. All receptors come from a woman aged 60-75 years in good health.

The chain joins TRBV25-1 to TRBJ2-7; 7 bases match TRBD2. CDR1 and CDR2 from the germline V gene are MGHDK and SYGVNS. This CDR3 comprises 16 residues. The V and J ends lost 5 bases and 0 bases, in that order; junction bases with no gene match: 10. CDR3 bases: TGTGCCAGCAGTTCGCGCGGGAGTTCTTCCTCCTACGAGCAGTACTTC. The encoded protein is CASSSRGSSSSYEQYF.

The chain uses TRBV6-6 and TRBJ2-1, with 7 bases matching TRBD1. The CDR3 is 15 residues long. V was pared by 0 bases and J by 7 bases, with 6 bases of the junction left unmatched. CDR1 MNHNY and CDR2 SVGAGI come from the germline V gene (reference sequence). CDR3 nucleotides: TGTGCCAGCAGTTACTCGATGAGGGGGCCGAATGAGCAGTTCTTC. It yields the protein CASSYSMRGPNEQFF.

This clonotype was seen only a few times. V is TRBV6-5 and J is TRBJ2-3; TRBD1 might be the D (5 bases). The ends were cut back, 2 bases at V and 6 bases at J, with 9 bases in the middle. There are 13 residues in the CDR3. Germline V lookup: CDR1 MNHEY, CDR2 SVGAGI. Here the CDR3 reads CASSYPGMDTQYF. Here the CDR3 DNA reads TGTGCCAGCAGTTACCCAGGGATGGATACGCAGTATTTT.

The CDR3 sequence is CASSEWYRRSYEQYF. CDR3 bases: TGTGCCAGCAGTGAATGGTACAGGCGATCCTACGAGCAGTACTTC. The chain carries TRBV6-1 and TRBJ2-7; a weak D match, TRBD1 (5 bases). In germline, CDR1 is MNHNS, CDR2 SASEGT. V lost 2 bases and J 1 base, leaving 12 bases between the germline ends. The CDR3 runs to 15 residues.

The chain is built from TRBV20-1 and TRBJ1-4, with 7 bases that match TRBD1. Germline assignment: CDR1 DFQATT and CDR2 SNEGSKA (reference sequence). V was clipped by 7 bases and J by 5 bases; unmatched bases: 16. There are 16 residues in the CDR3. This CDR3 is CSVLGQKGQRNEKLFF. The CDR3 nucleotides read TGCAGTGTCCTTGGGCAGAAGGGACAGCGGAATGAAAAACTGTTTTTT.

J is TRBJ2-1 and V is TRBV7-6; a possible D gene is TRBD1 (6 bases). The V gene lost 0 bases and the J gene lost 5 bases, with 14 bases spanning the gap. The germline CDR1 and CDR2 sequences are SGHVS and FNYEAQ. The CDR3 contains 16 residues. The CDR3 coding sequence is TGTGCCAGCAGCTTAGCTACCGGGACAACTAACAATGAGCAGTTCTTC. As protein: CASSLATGTTNNEQFF.

This chain uses TRBV20-1 with TRBJ2-1, with 8 bases matching TRBD2. CDR3 size: 15 residues. J lost 7 bases, V lost 0 bases, and 8 bases had no gene match. The germline gives CDR1 DFQATT, CDR2 SNEGSKA (reference sequence). This CDR3 is CSARDPAGERNEQFF. CDR3 sequence (DNA): TGCAGTGCTAGAGATCCAGCGGGAGAGAGGAATGAGCAGTTCTTC.

The CDR3 DNA reads as TGTGCCAGCAGCCCACCACCAGGGAACACCGGGGAGCTGTTTTTT. Encoded protein: CASSPPPGNTGELFF. The chain has TRBV7-9 and TRBJ2-2; D is uncertain. The germline V and J ends were trimmed by 5 bases and 1 base, with 11 bases remaining between them. Per the germline V gene, CDR1 is SEHNR and CDR2 is FQNEAQ (reference sequence). This CDR3 region has 15 residues.

The sample holds a few counts of this clonotype. The chain has TRBV7-3 and TRBJ2-3, with 9 nucleotides matching TRBD1. There are 15 residues in the CDR3. Germline CDR1 SGHTA, CDR2 FQGTGA. Germline trimming cut 1 base from V and 6 bases from J; bases unmatched to any gene: 5. The CDR3 loop reads CASSLSLGTGDTQYF. For the CDR3, the DNA is TGTGCCAGCAGCTTAAGCCTCGGGACAGGGGATACGCAGTATTTT.

The V gene is TRBV3-1, the J gene TRBJ1-5; 9 bases are shared with TRBD1. Germline V gene lookup returns CDR1 LGHDT and CDR2 YNNKEL (reference sequence). The CDR3 consists of 14 residues. V was clipped by 1 base and J by 12 bases; unmatched bases: 7. The CDR3 spells CASSQAEQGALQHF. The CDR3 DNA sequence: TGTGCCAGCAGCCAAGCCGAACAGGGGGCCCTCCAGCATTTT. Supplemented by reference TRBV3-1 and TRBJ1-5, the full variable domain reads DTAVSQTPKYLVTQMGNDKSIKCEQNLGHDTMYWYKQDSKKFLKIMFSYNNKELIINETVPNRFSPKSPDKAHLNLHINSLELGDSAVYFCASSQAEQGALQHFGDGTRLSIL.

This clonotype was found once. V gene TRBV29-1 combines with J gene TRBJ2-3; 10 nucleotides match TRBD2. The CDR3 loop spans 16 amino acids. Germline loops: CDR1 SQVTM, CDR2 ANQGSEA. V was pared by 7 bases and J by 0 bases, with 10 bases of the junction left unmatched. Written as DNA, the CDR3 is TGCAGCGGTGGTGGGCCTAGCGGGAGAAGCACAGATACGCAGTATTTT. Its protein is CSGGGPSGRSTDTQYF.

V and J are TRBV5-1 and TRBJ2-7, with 9 nucleotides matching TRBD2. The V segment lost 2 bases and the J segment 6 bases; nucleotides outside the gene matches: 6. The CDR3 runs to 14 residues. Germline V gene lookup returns CDR1 SGHRS and CDR2 YFSETQ. The CDR3 DNA reads TGCGCCAGCAGCTTCGCGGGAGGGCCGGTCGAGCAGTACTTC. Translated: CASSFAGGPVEQYF.

The genes are TRBV7-9 and TRBJ2-5, with a tentative D call TRBD1 (6 bases). Trimming removed 1 base from V and 13 bases from J, with 10 bases in between. Germline V gene sequence: CDR1 SEHNR, CDR2 FQNEAQ (reference sequence). The CDR3 spans 11 residues. The CDR3 loop is CASSLETGPYF. In DNA form, the CDR3 reads TGTGCCAGCAGCTTAGAAACAGGGCCGTACTTC.

The chain is built from TRBV20-1 and TRBJ2-3; 14 nucleotides match TRBD2. Trimming at V came to 4 bases and at J to 4 bases, leaving 7 bases not matched to a gene. This CDR3 contains 16 residues. Germline V CDR1 and CDR2: DFQATT, SNEGSKA (reference sequence). The CDR3 sequence is CSAIRTSGRTSDTQYF. CDR3 bases: TGCAGTGCTATCCGGACTAGCGGGAGGACCTCAGATACGCAGTATTTT.

This chain links TRBV12-3 or TRBV12-4 with TRBJ2-6; no definite D call. V lost 10 bases, J lost 0 bases, and 16 bases lay in between. The CDR3 totals 16 residues. CDR3 protein: CANTHWTHSGANVLTF. CDR3 DNA sequence: TGTGCCAACACTCACTGGACCCACTCTGGGGCCAACGTCCTGACTTTC.

This rearrangement joins TRBV5-5 to TRBJ2-2; either TRBD1 or TRBD2 may supply D (5 bases each). This CDR3 has 14 residues. The ends were cut back, 3 bases at V and 5 bases at J, with 11 bases in the middle. Germline CDR1 is SGHKS and CDR2 is YYEKEE (reference sequence). CDR3 sequence reads: CASSSGTGTGELFF. DNA for the CDR3: TGTGCCAGCAGCTCCGGGACGGGGACCGGGGAGCTGTTTTTT.

This clonotype was seen only a few times. This chain links TRBV5-6 with TRBJ2-1, with TRBD2 identical over 12 bases. Germline V gene data show CDR1 as SGHDT and CDR2 as YYEEEE. V lost 3 bases and J lost 6; bases outside the gene matches: 4. The CDR3 is 15 amino acids. The CDR3 region has the DNA TGTGCCAGCAGCTGGACTAGCGGGGACCTCAATGAGCAGTTCTTC. Translation gives CASSWTSGDLNEQFF.

The genes are TRBV7-2 and TRBJ1-6; 8 bases map to TRBD1. After removal of 5 bases from V and 10 bases from J, the junction contained 7 bases not matched to a gene. Germline V gene sequence: CDR1 SGHTA, CDR2 FQGNSA. The CDR3 totals 14 residues. DNA of the CDR3: TGTGCCAGCAGCGTGACAGGGGTGCAGTCACCCCTCCACTTT. The encoded protein is CASSVTGVQSPLHF.

The chain is built from TRBV20-1 and TRBJ1-6; D not certain. The CDR3 is 14 residues long. The germline V and J ends were trimmed by 3 bases and 0 bases, with 6 bases remaining between them. CDR1 and CDR2 from the germline V gene are DFQATT and SNEGSKA (reference sequence). The CDR3 spells CSASDSSYNSPLHF. CDR3 in DNA: TGCAGTGCTAGTGATAGCTCCTATAATTCACCCCTCCACTTT.

The chain carries TRBV27 and TRBJ2-7; 7 bases agree with TRBD1. The CDR3 loop spans 14 amino acids. The germline V gene encodes CDR1 MNHEY and CDR2 SMNVEV (reference sequence). The V and J ends lost 2 bases and 9 bases, in that order; junction bases with no gene match: 10. The CDR3 nucleotides are TGTGCCAGCAGTTTACCCGGGACAGTGGCCGGGCAGTACTTC. Translation: CASSLPGTVAGQYF.

The genes are TRBV29-1 and TRBJ2-5; D remains unclear. This CDR3 is 14 amino acids long. Looked up from germline, CDR1 is SQVTM and CDR2 is ANQGSEA. With 6 bases removed from V and 2 bases from J, the gap between germline ends came to 16 bases. DNA for the CDR3: TGCAGCGTGGGCGGTGGAGAGATACAAGAGACCCAGTACTTC. Its protein is CSVGGGEIQETQYF.